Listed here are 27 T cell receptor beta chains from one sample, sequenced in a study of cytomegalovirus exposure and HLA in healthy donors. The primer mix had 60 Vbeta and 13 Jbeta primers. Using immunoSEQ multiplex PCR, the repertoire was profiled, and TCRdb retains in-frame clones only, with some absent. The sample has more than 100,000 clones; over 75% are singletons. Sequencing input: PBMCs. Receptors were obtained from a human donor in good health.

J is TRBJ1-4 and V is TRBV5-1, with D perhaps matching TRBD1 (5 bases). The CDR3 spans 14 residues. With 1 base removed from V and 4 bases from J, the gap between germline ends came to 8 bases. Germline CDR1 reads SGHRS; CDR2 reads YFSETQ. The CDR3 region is CASSLSGGNEKLFF. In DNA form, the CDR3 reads TGCGCCAGCAGCTTGTCGGGGGGTAATGAAAAACTGTTTTTT.

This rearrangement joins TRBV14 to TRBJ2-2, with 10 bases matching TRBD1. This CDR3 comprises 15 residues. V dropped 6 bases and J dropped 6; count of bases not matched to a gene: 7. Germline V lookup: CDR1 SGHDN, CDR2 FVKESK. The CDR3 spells CASRPGTGVSGELFF. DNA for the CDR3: TGTGCCAGCAGACCCGGGACAGGGGTTTCCGGGGAGCTGTTTTTT.

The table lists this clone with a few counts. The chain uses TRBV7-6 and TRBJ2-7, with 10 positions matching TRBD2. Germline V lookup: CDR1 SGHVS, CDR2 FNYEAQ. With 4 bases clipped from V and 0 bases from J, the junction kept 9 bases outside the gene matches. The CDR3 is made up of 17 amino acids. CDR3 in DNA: TGTGCCAGCAGCTCCTGGACTAGCGGTGACTCCTCCTACGAGCAGTACTTC. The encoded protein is CASSSWTSGDSSYEQYF.

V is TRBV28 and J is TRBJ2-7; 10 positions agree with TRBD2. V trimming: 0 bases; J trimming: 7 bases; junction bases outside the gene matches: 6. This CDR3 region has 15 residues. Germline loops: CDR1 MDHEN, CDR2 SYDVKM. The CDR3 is CASSLWASGSEEQYF. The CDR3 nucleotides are TGTGCCAGCAGTTTATGGGCTAGCGGGAGTGAAGAGCAGTACTTC.

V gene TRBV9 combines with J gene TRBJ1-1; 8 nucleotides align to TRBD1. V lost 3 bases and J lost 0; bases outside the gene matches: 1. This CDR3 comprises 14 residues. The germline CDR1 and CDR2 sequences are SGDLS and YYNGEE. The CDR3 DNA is TGTGCCAGCAGCGGGGACAGGCTGAACACTGAAGCTTTCTTT. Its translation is CASSGDRLNTEAFF.

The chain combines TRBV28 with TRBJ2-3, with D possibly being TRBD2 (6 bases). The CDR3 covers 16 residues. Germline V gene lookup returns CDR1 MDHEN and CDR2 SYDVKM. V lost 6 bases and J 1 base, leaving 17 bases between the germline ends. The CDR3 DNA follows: TGTGCCAGCAGACCGCAGGGAGGTAGGGGCACAGATACGCAGTATTTT. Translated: CASRPQGGRGTDTQYF.

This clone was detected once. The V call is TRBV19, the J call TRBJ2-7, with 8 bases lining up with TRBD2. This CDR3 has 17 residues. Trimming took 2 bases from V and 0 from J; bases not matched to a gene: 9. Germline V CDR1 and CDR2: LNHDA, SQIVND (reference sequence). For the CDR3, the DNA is TGTGCCAGTAGTATACAAGGGTCTAGCGGGTCCTCCTACGAGCAGTACTTC. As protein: CASSIQGSSGSSYEQYF.

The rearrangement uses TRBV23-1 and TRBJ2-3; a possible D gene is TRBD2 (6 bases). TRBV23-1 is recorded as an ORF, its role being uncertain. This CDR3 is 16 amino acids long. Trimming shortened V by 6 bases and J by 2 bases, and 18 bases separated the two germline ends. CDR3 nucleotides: TGCGCCAGCAGGTTCGGGGACTTCCATGACACAGATACGCAGTATTTT. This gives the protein CASRFGDFHDTDTQYF.

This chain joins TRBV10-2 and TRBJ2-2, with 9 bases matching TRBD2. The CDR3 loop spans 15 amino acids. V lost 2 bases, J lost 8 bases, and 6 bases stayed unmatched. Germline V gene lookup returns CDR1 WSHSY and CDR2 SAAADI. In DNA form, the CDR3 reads TGCGCCAGCAGTGAGGGAGTAGCGGGAGCGGGGGAGCTGTTTTTT. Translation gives CASSEGVAGAGELFF.

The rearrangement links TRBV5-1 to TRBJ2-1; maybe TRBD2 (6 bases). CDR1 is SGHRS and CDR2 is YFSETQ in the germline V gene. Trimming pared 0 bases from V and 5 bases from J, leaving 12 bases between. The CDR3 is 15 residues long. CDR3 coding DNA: TGCGCCAGCAGCTTGGCAGGACTATCCCACAATGAGCAGTTCTTC. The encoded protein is CASSLAGLSHNEQFF.

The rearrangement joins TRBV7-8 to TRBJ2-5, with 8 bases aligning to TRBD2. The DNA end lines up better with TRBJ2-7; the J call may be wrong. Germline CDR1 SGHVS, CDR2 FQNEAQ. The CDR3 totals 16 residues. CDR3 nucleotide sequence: TGTGCCAGCAGCTTATATCCAGCGGGAGCGTTGTACGAGCAGTACTTC. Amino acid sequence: CASSLYPAGALYEQYF.

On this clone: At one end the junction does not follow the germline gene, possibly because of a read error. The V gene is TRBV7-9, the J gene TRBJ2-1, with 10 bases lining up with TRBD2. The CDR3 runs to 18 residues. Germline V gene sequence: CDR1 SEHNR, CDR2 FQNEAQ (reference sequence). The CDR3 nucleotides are TGTTCCAGCAGCCCCGTTTCCGGGACTAGCGAATCCTACAATGAGCAGTTCTTC. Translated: CSSSPVSGTSESYNEQFF.

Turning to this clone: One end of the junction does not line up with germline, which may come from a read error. CDR3 amino acids: CATSARGSFYEQYF. The CDR3 coding sequence is TGTGCCACCAGTGCTCGGGGGTCTTTCTACGAGCAGTACTTC. The chain combines TRBV6-1 with TRBJ2-7; D is possibly TRBD2 (6 bases). The CDR3 spans 14 residues. The V gene's germline CDR1 is MNHNS and CDR2 SASEGT.

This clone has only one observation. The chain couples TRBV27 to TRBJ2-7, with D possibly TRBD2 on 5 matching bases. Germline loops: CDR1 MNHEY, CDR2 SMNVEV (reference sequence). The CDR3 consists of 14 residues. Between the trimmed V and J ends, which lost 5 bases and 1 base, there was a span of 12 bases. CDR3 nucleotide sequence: TGTGCCAGCAGTGGGAGCCCGCCGTCCTACGAGCAGTACTTC. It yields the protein CASSGSPPSYEQYF.

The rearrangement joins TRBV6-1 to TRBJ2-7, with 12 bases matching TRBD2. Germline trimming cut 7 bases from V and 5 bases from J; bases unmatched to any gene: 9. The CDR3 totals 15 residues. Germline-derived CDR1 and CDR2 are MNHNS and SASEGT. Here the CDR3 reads CASTPGASGRDEQYF. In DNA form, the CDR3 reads TGTGCCAGCACCCCTGGGGCTAGCGGGAGGGACGAGCAGTACTTC.

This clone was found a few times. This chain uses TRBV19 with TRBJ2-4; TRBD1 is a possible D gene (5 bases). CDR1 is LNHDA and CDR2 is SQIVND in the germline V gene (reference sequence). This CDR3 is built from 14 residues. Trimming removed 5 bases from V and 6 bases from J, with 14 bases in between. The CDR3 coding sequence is TGTGCCAGTAGTCCACGCAGGGTGGGAAACATTCAGTACTTC. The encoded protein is CASSPRRVGNIQYF.

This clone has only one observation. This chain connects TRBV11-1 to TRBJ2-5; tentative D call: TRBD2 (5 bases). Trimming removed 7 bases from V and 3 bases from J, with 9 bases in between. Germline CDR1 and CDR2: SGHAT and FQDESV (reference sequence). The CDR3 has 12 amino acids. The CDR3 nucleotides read TGTGCCAGCACCGAGGGAAAAGAGACCCAGTACTTC. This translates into CASTEGKETQYF.

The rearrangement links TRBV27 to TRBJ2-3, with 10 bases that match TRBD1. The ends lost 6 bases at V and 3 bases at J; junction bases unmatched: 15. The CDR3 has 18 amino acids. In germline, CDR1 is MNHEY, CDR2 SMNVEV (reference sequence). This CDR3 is CASSRDRGSRRQTDTQYF. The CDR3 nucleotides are TGTGCCAGCAGCCGGGACAGGGGTTCGAGGCGGCAGACAGATACGCAGTATTTT.

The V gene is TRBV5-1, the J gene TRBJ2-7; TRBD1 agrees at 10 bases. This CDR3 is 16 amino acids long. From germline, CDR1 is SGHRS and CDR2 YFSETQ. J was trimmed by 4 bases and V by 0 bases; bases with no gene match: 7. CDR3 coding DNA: TGCGCCAGCAGCTTGGCGCCGGGACAGGGGCGGTACGAGCAGTACTTC. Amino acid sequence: CASSLAPGQGRYEQYF. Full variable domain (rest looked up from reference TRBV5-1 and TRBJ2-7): KAGVTQTPRYLIKTRGQQVTLSCSPISGHRSVSWYQQTPGQGLQFLFEYFSETQRNKGNFPGRFSGRQFSNSRSEMNVSTLELGDSALYLCASSLAPGQGRYEQYFGPGTRLTVT.

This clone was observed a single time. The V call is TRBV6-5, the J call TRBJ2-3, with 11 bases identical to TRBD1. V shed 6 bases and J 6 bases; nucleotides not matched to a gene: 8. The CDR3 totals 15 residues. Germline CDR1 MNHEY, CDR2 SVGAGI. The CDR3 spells CASRPWGTGGDTQYF. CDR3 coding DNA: TGTGCCAGCAGACCCTGGGGGACAGGGGGGGATACGCAGTATTTT.

The CDR3 DNA reads TGTGCCAGCAGTGCTCTGCCGGGACAGGGGCGGGAGAGGAGATCCTACGAGCAGTACTTC. The encoded protein is CASSALPGQGRERRSYEQYF. This rearrangement joins TRBV2 to TRBJ2-7; TRBD1 agrees at 10 bases. The CDR3 length is 20 residues. Germline values: CDR1 SNHLY, CDR2 FYNNEI. Germline trimming cut 4 bases from V and 1 base from J; bases unmatched to any gene: 19.

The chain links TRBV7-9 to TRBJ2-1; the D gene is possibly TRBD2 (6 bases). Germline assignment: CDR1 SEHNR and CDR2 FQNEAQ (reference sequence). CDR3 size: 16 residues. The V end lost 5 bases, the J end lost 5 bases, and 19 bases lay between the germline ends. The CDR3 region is CASSPIGGTVDNEQFF. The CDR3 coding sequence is TGTGCCAGCAGCCCCATTGGGGGGACTGTCGACAATGAGCAGTTCTTC.

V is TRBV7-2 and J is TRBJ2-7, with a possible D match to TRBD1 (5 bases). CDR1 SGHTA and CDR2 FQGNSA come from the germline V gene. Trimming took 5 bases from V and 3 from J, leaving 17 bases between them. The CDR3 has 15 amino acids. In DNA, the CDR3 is TGTGCCAGCAGCGCCCGCACCGGACAAAGCTACGAGCAGTACTTC. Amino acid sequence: CASSARTGQSYEQYF. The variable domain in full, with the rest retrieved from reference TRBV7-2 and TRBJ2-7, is GAGVSQSPSNKVTEKGKDVELRCDPISGHTALYWYRQSLGQGLEFLIYFQGNSAPDKSGLPSDRFSAERTGGSVSTLTIQRTQQEDSAVYLCASSARTGQSYEQYFGPGTRLTVT.

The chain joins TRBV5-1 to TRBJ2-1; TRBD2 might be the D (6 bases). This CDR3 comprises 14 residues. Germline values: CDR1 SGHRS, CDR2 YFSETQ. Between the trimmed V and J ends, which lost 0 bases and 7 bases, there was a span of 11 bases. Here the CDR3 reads CASSLDYGGNEQFF. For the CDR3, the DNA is TGCGCCAGCAGCTTGGATTACGGGGGAAATGAGCAGTTCTTC. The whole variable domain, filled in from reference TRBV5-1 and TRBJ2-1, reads KAGVTQTPRYLIKTRGQQVTLSCSPISGHRSVSWYQQTPGQGLQFLFEYFSETQRNKGNFPGRFSGRQFSNSRSEMNVSTLELGDSALYLCASSLDYGGNEQFFGPGTRLTVL.

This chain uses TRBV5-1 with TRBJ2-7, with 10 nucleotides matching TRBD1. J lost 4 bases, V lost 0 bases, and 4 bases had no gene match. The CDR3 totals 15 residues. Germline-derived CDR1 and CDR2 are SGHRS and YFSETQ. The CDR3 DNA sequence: TGCGCCAGCAGCTTGGCCGCGGGACAGGGGTACGAGCAGTACTTC. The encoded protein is CASSLAAGQGYEQYF.

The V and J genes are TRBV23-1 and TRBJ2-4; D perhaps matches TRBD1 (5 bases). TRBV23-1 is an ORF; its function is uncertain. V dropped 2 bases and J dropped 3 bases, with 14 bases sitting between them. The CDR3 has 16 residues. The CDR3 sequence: CASSQPPAGYKNIQYF. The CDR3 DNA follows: TGCGCCAGCAGTCAACCGCCAGCAGGGTACAAAAACATTCAGTACTTC.

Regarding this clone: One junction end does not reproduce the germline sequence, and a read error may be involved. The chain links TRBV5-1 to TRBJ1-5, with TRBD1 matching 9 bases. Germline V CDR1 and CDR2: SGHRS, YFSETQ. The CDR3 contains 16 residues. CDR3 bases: TGTGCCAGCAGCCTAGACAGGGGGTCTAGCAATCAGCCCCAGCATTTT. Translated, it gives CASSLDRGSSNQPQHF.